This T cell receptor beta chain derives from a study of identical twins. V lost 4 bases and J lost 1, with 13 bases in between. Per germline, CDR1 MNHEY and CDR2 SMNVEV (reference sequence). The CDR3 spans 15 residues. TCRdb reprocessed the 5' RACE reads via MiXCR and lists one record per CDR3 protein. The table includes roughly 480,000 distinct CDR3 sequences, 24% detected once. The same specimen was also included in a second study, on T cells expressing NK-cell markers. From that second work: These same clonotypes (in a few donors) also led the CD3+CD56-NKG2C+ fraction.

Source material: CD4+ T cells sorted from blood. The rearrangement uses TRBV27 and TRBJ2-5; D is uncertain. The receptor was isolated from a woman younger than 30 in good health. The CDR3 loop reads CASSSSWAFQETQYF. The DNA for the CDR3 is TGTGCCAGCAGTTCTTCTTGGGCTTTCCAAGAGACCCAGTACTTC.